This TCR beta chain stems from a study of shared clonotypes between healthy human individuals. Study-wide results and caveats: Investigators collected only blood, and repertoires in tissues likely differ. Relative to clonotypes present in all four donors, those not shared had lower generation probabilities. Generally, estimated richness proved larger in naive subsets than it did in memory subsets.

Turning to this clone: Its antigen is unknown.

Per germline, CDR1 MNHEY and CDR2 SVGAGI. V shed 2 bases, J shed 5 bases, and the junction held 5 bases outside the gene matches. The CDR3 runs 16 residues. CD8 cells classed as naive were CD45RO-negative and positively selected for CCR7, excluding terminally differentiated effector memory CD45RA+ cells. Clones were read by immunoSEQ multiplex PCR, and TCRdb kept only the in-frame ones, dropping some. Seen here are some 2 million clones, less than 95% observed once, and the top ten hold 0.85% to 1.3%. The sample taken for sequencing was naive CD8+ T cells sorted from blood. V is TRBV6-5 and J is TRBJ2-1; the match to TRBD2 covers 11 bases. The sequence was obtained from a man younger than 35 in good health. CDR3: CASSYPTSGRDNEQFF. CDR3 nucleotides: TGTGCCAGCAGTTACCCCACTAGCGGGAGAGACAATGAGCAGTTCTTC.